A single sample is the source of the 23 T cell receptor beta chains below, sequenced in a study of tumor and adjacent non-tumor tissue in lung cancer. RNA was extracted from bulk tissue without any cell sorting. A modified ARM-PCR protocol with three rounds of nested PCR amplified TCRbeta. Using its own MiXCR run on the multiplex PCR reads, TCRdb lists one record per CDR3 protein. The top ten clones hold approximately 26% of a sample with just over 200,000 distinct CDR3 sequences, 60% to 75% of them seen once. Sequences were obtained from lung tumor tissue. The source is a man between 60 and 70 years old with non-small cell lung cancer.

On this clonotype: The germline gene is not matched at one end of the junction; a read error may be the cause. The genes are TRBV6-2 or TRBV6-3 and TRBJ1-2; no clear D. The CDR3 length is 11 residues. Germline assignment: CDR1 MNHEY and CDR2 SVGEGT. In DNA, the CDR3 is TGCGCCAGCGGTATGACCGGGAATTACACCTTC. Amino acid sequence: CASGMTGNYTF.

Comment on this clonotype: A read error may be the cause here, since a much bigger clone is one base away. The CDR3 coding sequence is TGTGTCAGCAGCCGGGACAGGGTTAACACCGGGGAGCTGTTTTTT. It yields the protein CVSSRDRVNTGELFF. The V gene is TRBV6-5, the J gene TRBJ2-2; TRBD1 matches at 9 bases. CDR3 length: 15 amino acids. Germline lookup yields CDR1 MNHEY and CDR2 SVGAGI.

Details on this clonotype: One junction end disagrees with the germline gene, perhaps due to a read error. The genes are TRBV11-3 and TRBJ2-3; D may match TRBD1 or TRBD2 (5 bases each). Looked up from germline, CDR1 is SGHNT and CDR2 is YENEEA. The CDR3 runs to 15 residues. This CDR3 is CASSFRHGTTDTQYF. CDR3 coding DNA: TGTGCCAGCAGCTTTCGGCACGGGACCACAGATACCCAGTATTTT.

To note about this clonotype: The conserved final phenylalanine or tryptophan is absent from the CDR3, which likely points to a read error. V is TRBV11-3 and J is TRBJ2-4, with 7 bases fitting TRBD2. J gave up 5 bases and V 6 bases, and 7 bases lay outside the gene matches. The length of the CDR3 is 14 residues. CDR1 is SGHNT and CDR2 is YENEEA in the germline V gene. The CDR3 spells CASSLGLGENIQYL. In nucleotides, the CDR3 is TGTGCCAGCAGTCTAGGACTAGGGGAAAACATTCAGTACTTA.

A few counts support this clonotype. The rearrangement joins TRBV6-5 to TRBJ1-5; a weak D match, TRBD1 (6 bases). The CDR3 is 13 amino acids. Trimming stripped 10 bases from V and 2 bases from J, with 12 bases between. Germline V gene data show CDR1 as MNHEY and CDR2 as SVGAGI. The DNA for the CDR3 is TGTGCCACCAGGGGTGTGGGCAATCAGCCCCAGCATTTT. Residues: CATRGVGNQPQHF.

This clonotype was counted a single time. Mismatch with germline at one junction end may stem from a read error. CDR3 region: CSVLRGGGSKTLYF. The CDR3 bases are TGCAGCGTTCTTCGGGGGGGGGGTTCGAAGACCCTGTACTTC. This rearrangement joins TRBV29-1 to TRBJ2-5, with TRBD2 identical over 8 bases. The CDR3 length is 14 residues. In germline, CDR1 is SQVTM, CDR2 ANQGSEA. Full variable domain (rest looked up from reference TRBV29-1 and TRBJ2-5): SAVISQKPSRDICQRGTSLTIQCQVDSQVTMMFWYRQQPGQSLTLIATANQGSEATYESGFVIDKFPISRPNLTFSTLTVSNMSPEDSSIYLCSVLRGGGSKTLYFGPGTRLLVL.

The sample holds one count of this clonotype. This likely comes from a read error, as the CDR3 has no conserved phenylalanine or tryptophan at its end. The J gene is TRBJ2-1, the V gene TRBV11-1; TRBD2 is a possible D gene (6 bases). Germline CDR1 is SGHAT and CDR2 is FQDESV (reference sequence). CDR3 size: 13 residues. CDR3 sequence reads: CGSSHRDSHEQFI. As DNA, the CDR3 is TGTGGCAGCAGCCACCGGGACTCCCATGAGCAGTTCATC.

Turning to this clonotype: A much larger clone lies one base from this, so it may be a read error. As DNA, the CDR3 is TGTACCAGCACTGACTCGAACACCGGGGAGCTGTTTTTT. Encoded protein: CTSTDSNTGELFF. J is TRBJ2-2 and V is TRBV12-3 or TRBV12-4, with D hard to call. The CDR3 has 13 residues.

About this clonotype: In this CDR3 the conserved last residue, phenylalanine or tryptophan, is missing, so a read error is likely. This sequence joins TRBV4-1 and TRBJ1-3, with a weak D call TRBD1 (6 bases). CDR3 size: 15 residues. The V gene's germline CDR1 is MGHRA and CDR2 YSYEKL. With 3 bases removed from V and 4 bases from J, the gap between germline ends came to 13 bases. DNA of the CDR3: TGCGCCAGCAGCCAGCGGGGGGACATGGGAAACACCATATATCTT. Residues: CASSQRGDMGNTIYL.

In regard to this clonotype: A read error may explain this, as a much larger clone is one base away. The chain couples TRBV5-4 to TRBJ2-3; D not certain. Germline-derived CDR1 and CDR2 are SGHNT and YYREEE (reference sequence). There are 13 residues in the CDR3. In nucleotides, the CDR3 is TGTGTCAGCAGCTTGGACAGCACAGATACGCAGTATTTT. It yields the protein CVSSLDSTDTQYF.

For this clonotype: One end of the junction fails to match germline, which may point to a read error. The CDR3 region has the DNA TGTGCCAGCAGCTTTCGGCAGGGGACCACAGATACGCATCATTTT. Residues: CASSFRQGTTDTHHF. V usage is TRBV11-2 and J usage is TRBJ2-3, with D possibly being TRBD1 (6 bases). This CDR3 is built from 15 residues. Per the germline V gene, CDR1 is SGHAT and CDR2 is FQNNGV.

About this clonotype itself: At one end, the junction sequence differs from germline, possibly due to a read error. J is TRBJ2-1 and V is TRBV4-3; 10 nucleotides agree with TRBD1. Germline loops: CDR1 LGHNA, CDR2 YSLEER. CDR3 length: 18 residues. The CDR3 region has the DNA TGCGCCAGCAGCCAAGGTGAGACAGGGGGCTCAGGATACAACGAGCAGTTCTTC. Protein: CASSQGETGGSGYNEQFF.

The V and J genes are TRBV6-2 or TRBV6-3 and TRBJ2-3, with 12 bases fitting TRBD2. Germline V gives CDR1 MNHEY, CDR2 SVGEGT. Trimming took 6 bases from V and 5 from J; bases not matched to a gene: 6. CDR3 size: 15 residues. CDR3 loop: CASSFGLAGKDTQYF. In nucleotides, the CDR3 is TGTGCCAGCAGCTTCGGACTAGCGGGAAAAGATACGCAGTATTTT.

This clonotype showed up many times. The CDR3 DNA reads as TGTGCCAGCAGCTTGGCCCCGGGACTAGCTAAAGAGACCCAGTACTTC. This sequence encodes CASSLAPGLAKETQYF. The genes are TRBV5-5 and TRBJ2-5; 9 nucleotides match TRBD2. Trimming removed 0 bases from V and 3 bases from J; junction bases left unmatched: 6. This CDR3 has 16 residues. Germline V gene sequence: CDR1 SGHKS, CDR2 YYEKEE (reference sequence).

The V call is TRBV28, the J call TRBJ1-3; D unresolved. V was trimmed by 3 bases and J by 4 bases, leaving 7 bases between them. The CDR3 sequence is 13 residues long. Per germline, CDR1 MDHEN and CDR2 SYDVKM. Written as DNA, the CDR3 is TGTGCCAGCAGTTTTTCTAGAGGAAACACCATATATTTT. It yields the protein CASSFSRGNTIYF. Filled out from reference TRBV28 and TRBJ1-3, the complete variable domain reads DVKVTQSSRYLVKRTGEKVFLECVQDMDHENMFWYRQDPGLGLRLIYFSYDVKMKEKGDIPEGYSVSREKKERFSLILESASTNQTSMYLCASSFSRGNTIYFGEGSWLTVV.

J is TRBJ1-2 and V is TRBV6-5, with D perhaps matching TRBD1 (5 bases). The CDR3 totals 14 residues. Germline CDR1 is MNHEY and CDR2 is SVGAGI. Trimming removed 0 bases at V and 4 bases at J, with 9 bases between. This CDR3 is CASSYSKGPYGYTF. In nucleotides, the CDR3 is TGTGCCAGCAGTTACTCCAAGGGGCCCTATGGCTACACCTTC.

The rearrangement uses TRBV10-3 and TRBJ1-1; D is ambiguous. V was pared by 6 bases and J by 7 bases, with 12 bases between. The CDR3 totals 12 residues. The germline V gene has CDR1 ENHRY and CDR2 SYGVKD. This chain's CDR3 is CAISEPGNEAFF. The DNA for the CDR3 is TGTGCCATCAGCGAGCCGGGGAATGAAGCTTTCTTT.

Comments on this clonotype: This may come from a read error, since a much larger clone is one base off. The chain links TRBV6-5 to TRBJ2-4; no clear D gene. There are 15 residues in the CDR3. Germline V CDR1 and CDR2: MNHEY, SVGAGI. V was pared by 2 bases and J by 1 base, with 9 bases between. In nucleotides, the CDR3 is TGTGCCAGCAGTTACAGGTGGCAGGCCAAAAACATTCAGTACTTC. Residues: CASSYRWQAKNIQYF.

Of note for this clonotype: A junction end diverges from the germline sequence, so it may reflect a read error. This chain connects TRBV7-8 to TRBJ1-4; weak D call: TRBD1 (6 bases). From germline, CDR1 is SGHVS and CDR2 FQNEAQ. The CDR3 is 13 residues long. The DNA of the CDR3 is TGTGCCAGTAGCTTCACACAGGGTTCGAAACGGTTTTTT. This codes for CASSFTQGSKRFF.

V gene TRBV7-9 combines with J gene TRBJ2-1, with a weak D call TRBD1 (6 bases). V lost 1 base and J lost 7, with 11 bases in between. CDR1 is SEHNR and CDR2 is FQNEAQ in the germline V gene (reference sequence). The CDR3 has 14 residues. The CDR3 DNA sequence: TGTGCCAGCAGCTTAGATGGCAGGGGTAATGAGCAGTTCTTC. It encodes CASSLDGRGNEQFF.

The chain uses TRBV5-1 and TRBJ1-1; 8 bases match TRBD1. Germline-derived CDR1 and CDR2 are SGHRS and YFSETQ. This CDR3 spans 13 amino acids. With 6 bases clipped from V and 5 bases from J, the junction kept 6 bases outside the gene matches. CDR3 coding DNA: TGCGCCAGCAACCAACAGGGGGGGACTGAAGCTTTCTTT. Translating gives CASNQQGGTEAFF.

Remarks on this clonotype: A junction end diverges from the germline sequence, so it may reflect a read error. The CDR3 here is CATSLGSSAETQYF. CDR3 sequence (DNA): TGTGCCACCAGCTTAGGGTCCAGTGCAGAGACTCAGTACTTC. The gene calls are TRBV11-2 and TRBJ2-5; D gene unclear. Germline V gives CDR1 SGHAT, CDR2 FQNNGV. The CDR3 has 14 residues.

This clonotype has only a few counts. The chain couples TRBV20-1 to TRBJ1-5; TRBD1 matches 9 bases. Trimming took 0 bases from V and 4 from J; bases not matched to a gene: 1. CDR1 is DFQATT and CDR2 is SNEGSKA in the germline V gene (reference sequence). The CDR3 runs 14 residues. The DNA of the CDR3 is TGCAGTGCTAGAGAGGGGACAGGGAATCAGCCCCAGCATTTT. Its translation is CSAREGTGNQPQHF.